Reported below is one TCR beta chain. These data belong to a study of blood T cell repertoires in COVID-19. Turning to the study itself: The study drew acute and convalescent COVID-19 samples from the United States, Italy and Spain.

CDR1 MGHDK and CDR2 SYGVNS come from the germline V gene. The CDR3 loop spans 15 amino acids. Trimming at V came to 3 bases and at J to 5 bases, leaving 8 bases not matched to a gene. In the authors' workflow: Estimation of nucleated cell counts was performed using reference gene primer amplification. Method: immunoSEQ multiplex PCR; TCRdb's copy keeps in-frame clones and lacks some. V and J calls and clone size follow that table, whereas D and trimming were derived from the DNA. The sample records some 220,000 clones, about 80% being singletons. This clonotype was obtained from a woman aged 35 to 49 with acute COVID-19. This chain uses TRBV25-1 with TRBJ2-5; 8 bases map to TRBD2. The sample was PBMCs or T cells enriched from blood (not recorded which). In DNA, the CDR3 is TGTGCCAGCAGTGAGGCCAGCGGGGGATCGGAGACCCAGTACTTC. Its translation is CASSEASGGSETQYF.